This TCR beta chain stems from a study of T cell repertoires in cytomegalovirus infection. Overall study context: Matching HLA type and CMV infection were both indicated by public TCR beta signatures.

This clonotype occurred a few times. Antigen specificity is unknown. Trimming pared 5 bases from V and 0 bases from J, leaving 10 bases between. The CDR3 extends over 14 amino acids. CDR1 and CDR2 (germline): MNHEY, SVGAGI. TCRdb itself ran the reads through MiXCR, one entry per CDR3 protein. Of about 180,000 distinct CDR3 sequences in the sample, around an eighth were seen once. Study outcomes and limitations: HLA-C-restricted CMV clonotypes gave the most frequent clonotype in two of eight donors. Pooled public TCR beta family frequency picked out CMV carriers with the relevant HLA.

Sequencing was carried out using PBMCs. This chain connects TRBV6-5 to TRBJ1-2, with a possible D match to TRBD1 (6 bases). The sequence was obtained from a human donor in good health (CMV status not recorded). Some clones in this sample may be carry-over from other donors' samples. This CDR3 reads CASSRDTSNYGYTF. The CDR3 bases are TGTGCCAGCAGTCGGGACACCTCTAACTATGGCTACACCTTC.